What follows describes a single T cell receptor beta chain. This specimen comes from a study of blood T cell dynamics during melanoma immunotherapy. CDR1 is LGHNA and CDR2 is YSLEER in the germline V gene. The CDR3 is made up of 17 amino acids. The V and J ends lost 0 bases and 5 bases, in that order; junction bases with no gene match: 6. Noted time point: pre-treatment baseline. Apart from two fast progressors, RECIST 1.1 response was judged 12 weeks post-infusion. The method was immunoSEQ multiplex PCR; TCRdb's version includes in-frame clones alone and lacks a portion of them. The repertoire includes over 10,000 clones, 92% of them detected once, and around 0.18% sits in the top ten.

The sample consisted of effector memory CD8+ T cells from blood, taken from a patient treated with checkpoint blockade. The rearrangement joins TRBV4-3 to TRBJ2-3, with 12 bases fitting TRBD2. The TCR comes from a human donor with melanoma. The CDR3 sequence is CASSQDRTSGTLDTQYF. The CDR3 DNA reads TGCGCCAGCAGCCAAGATCGGACTAGCGGGACATTAGATACGCAGTATTTT.